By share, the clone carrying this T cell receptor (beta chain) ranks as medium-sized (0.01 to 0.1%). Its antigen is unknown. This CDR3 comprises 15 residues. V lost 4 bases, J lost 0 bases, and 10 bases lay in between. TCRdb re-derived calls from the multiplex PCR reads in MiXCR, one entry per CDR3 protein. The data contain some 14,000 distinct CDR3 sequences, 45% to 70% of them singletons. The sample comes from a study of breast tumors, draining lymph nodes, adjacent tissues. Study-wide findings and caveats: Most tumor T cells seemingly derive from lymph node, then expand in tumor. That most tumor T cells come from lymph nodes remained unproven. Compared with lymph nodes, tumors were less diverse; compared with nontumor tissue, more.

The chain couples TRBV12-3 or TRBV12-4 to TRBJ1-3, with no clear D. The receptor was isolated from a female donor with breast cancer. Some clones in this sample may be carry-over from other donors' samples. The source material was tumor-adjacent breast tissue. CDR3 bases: TGTGCCAGCAGTTCTGGACGGGCCTCTGGAAACACCATATATTTT. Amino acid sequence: CASSSGRASGNTIYF.